The 16 T cell receptor beta chains below come from one sample, sequenced in a study of blood T cell repertoires in COVID-19. Clones were read by immunoSEQ multiplex PCR, and TCRdb kept only the in-frame ones, dropping some. The repertoire holds 50,000 or so clones, with 60% to 80% as singletons. The material sequenced was peripheral blood. These receptors originate from a human donor with active or convalescent COVID-19. The donor label of this sample is uncertain.

This clone was seen only a few times. The chain couples TRBV7-2 to TRBJ1-2; D not certain. V dropped 0 bases and J dropped 1 base, with 6 bases sitting between them. CDR3 length: 14 amino acids. Germline CDR1 reads SGHTA; CDR2 reads FQGNSA. CDR3 nucleotides: TGTGCCAGCAGCTTAGCCGTCAGTAACTATGGCTACACCTTC. Protein sequence: CASSLAVSNYGYTF.

The chain couples TRBV4-1 to TRBJ1-1; D may be TRBD1 (6 bases). This CDR3 is 16 amino acids long. With 1 base removed from V and 1 base from J, the gap between germline ends came to 13 bases. Germline lookup yields CDR1 MGHRA and CDR2 YSYEKL. The CDR3 spells CASSQGLGRGNTEAFF. CDR3 nucleotides: TGCGCCAGCAGCCAAGGCCTAGGCAGGGGGAACACTGAAGCTTTCTTT.

The chain links TRBV19 to TRBJ2-5, with a weak D call TRBD2 (6 bases). CDR3 length equals 14 residues. CDR1 LNHDA and CDR2 SQIVND come from the germline V gene (reference sequence). The germline V and J ends were trimmed by 5 bases and 5 bases, with 15 bases remaining between them. In nucleotides, the CDR3 is TGTGCCAGTAGTTTCACCCCTCGGGGGGAGACCCAGTACTTC. This codes for CASSFTPRGETQYF. Full variable domain (missing parts from reference TRBV19 and TRBJ2-5): DGGITQSPKYLFRKEGQNVTLSCEQNLNHDAMYWYRQDPGQGLRLIYYSQIVNDFQKGDIAEGYSVSREKKESFPLTVTSAQKNPTAFYLCASSFTPRGETQYFGPGTRLLVL.

The genes are TRBV9 and TRBJ1-3; D is undetermined. From germline, CDR1 is SGDLS and CDR2 YYNGEE. V dropped 4 bases and J dropped 3 bases, with 14 bases sitting between them. The CDR3 is 15 residues long. Here the CDR3 reads CASSPSVGSGNTIYF. As DNA, the CDR3 is TGTGCCAGCAGCCCCTCGGTGGGCAGTGGAAACACCATATATTTT.

In this sample, this clone turned up once. The chain recombines TRBV7-9 with TRBJ2-1, with 8 bases identical to TRBD1. V lost 5 bases and J lost 4; bases outside the gene matches: 10. The CDR3 covers 16 residues. CDR1 is SEHNR and CDR2 is FQNEAQ in the germline V gene (reference sequence). The CDR3 sequence: CASSHPGQDPYNEQFF. As DNA, the CDR3 is TGTGCCAGCAGCCACCCGGGACAGGACCCTTACAATGAGCAGTTCTTC.

V usage is TRBV4-1 and J usage is TRBJ2-7; 10 bases align to TRBD2. The germline gives CDR1 MGHRA, CDR2 YSYEKL. This CDR3 region has 17 residues. With 0 bases clipped from V and 0 bases from J, the junction kept 5 bases outside the gene matches. The CDR3 sequence is CASSQDAPSGSSYEQYF. The CDR3, as DNA: TGCGCCAGCAGCCAAGATGCGCCTAGCGGGAGCTCCTACGAGCAGTACTTC.

This clone was picked up one time. The rearrangement joins TRBV28 to TRBJ2-2; maybe TRBD2 (6 bases). The CDR3 runs 15 residues. Germline V gene sequence: CDR1 MDHEN, CDR2 SYDVKM. V was cut by 1 base and J by 5 bases, with 11 bases left in between. CDR3 sequence: CASSLSGVETGELFF. DNA for the CDR3: TGTGCCAGCAGTTTATCGGGGGTAGAAACCGGGGAGCTGTTTTTT.

This clone was observed a few times. The chain links TRBV6-5 to TRBJ2-1; 12 bases map to TRBD2. CDR3 length equals 15 residues. The ends lost 2 bases at V and 9 bases at J; junction bases unmatched: 5. Per the germline V gene, CDR1 is MNHEY and CDR2 is SVGAGI. The CDR3 nucleotides read TGTGCCAGCAGTTACCGACTAGCGGGAGAGCCTGAGCAGTTCTTC. Its protein product is CASSYRLAGEPEQFF.

V usage is TRBV27 and J usage is TRBJ2-1, with D possibly matching TRBD2 (5 bases). Germline-derived CDR1 and CDR2 are MNHEY and SMNVEV (reference sequence). Trimming stripped 3 bases from V and 7 bases from J, with 16 bases between. The CDR3 covers 15 residues. The CDR3 DNA sequence: TGTGCCAGCAGTTTCCGGAACCCGGGGTTGAATGAGCAGTTCTTC. Translated, it gives CASSFRNPGLNEQFF.

The rearrangement joins TRBV6-5 to TRBJ1-5, with D possibly being TRBD1 (6 bases). Per germline, CDR1 MNHEY and CDR2 SVGAGI. Trimming left V 2 bases short and J 2 bases short, with 10 bases between. This CDR3 region has 15 residues. DNA of the CDR3: TGTGCCAGCAGTTACAAGGGGGACGGCAATCAGCCCCAGCATTTT. This translates into CASSYKGDGNQPQHF.

The V and J genes are TRBV2 and TRBJ2-3; D is unclear. The CDR3 runs to 12 residues. Trimming took 7 bases from V and 4 from J, leaving 9 bases between them. Germline lookup yields CDR1 SNHLY and CDR2 FYNNEI. The CDR3: CASKGGPDTQYF. The CDR3 DNA is TGTGCCAGCAAAGGCGGCCCAGATACGCAGTATTTT.

The J gene is TRBJ2-1, the V gene TRBV28, with D unresolved. The ends were cut back, 10 bases at V and 0 bases at J, with 16 bases in the middle. The germline CDR1 and CDR2 sequences are MDHEN and SYDVKM. CDR3 length: 15 amino acids. The CDR3 here is CATDPRVSSYNEQFF. In DNA form, the CDR3 reads TGTGCCACCGACCCTCGGGTCAGCTCCTACAATGAGCAGTTCTTC.

This chain joins TRBV2 and TRBJ2-1; 14 nucleotides line up with TRBD2. The CDR3 is 16 amino acids. Trimming cost V 6 bases and J 3 bases; bases outside gene matches: 4. Germline values: CDR1 SNHLY, CDR2 FYNNEI. CDR3 region: CASRAGTSGSYNEQFF. The CDR3 DNA reads as TGTGCCAGCAGAGCCGGGACTAGCGGGAGCTACAATGAGCAGTTCTTC.

This chain links TRBV18 with TRBJ2-7; 9 positions agree with TRBD2. From germline, CDR1 is KGHSH and CDR2 LQKENI. The CDR3 contains 15 residues. The junction had 3 bases not matched to a gene; V was cut back by 0 bases and J by 3 bases. The CDR3 loop reads CASSPPGTSYYEQYF. In DNA form, the CDR3 reads TGTGCCAGCTCACCACCAGGGACTAGCTACTACGAGCAGTACTTC.

This chain connects TRBV7-8 to TRBJ1-2; no clear D. Germline CDR1 is SGHVS and CDR2 is FQNEAQ. V dropped 1 base and J dropped 1 base, with 10 bases sitting between them. The CDR3 is 15 residues long. The CDR3 here is CASSLVSYFNYGYTF. CDR3 in DNA: TGTGCCAGCAGCTTAGTGTCGTACTTTAACTATGGCTACACCTTC.

This sequence joins TRBV5-6 and TRBJ1-5; TRBD1 agrees at 7 bases. Germline V CDR1 and CDR2: SGHDT, YYEEEE. CDR3 length equals 12 residues. V dropped 4 bases and J dropped 5; count of bases not matched to a gene: 0. CDR3 residues: CASSTGDQPQHF. The CDR3 DNA sequence: TGTGCCAGCAGCACAGGGGATCAGCCCCAGCATTTT.